By proportion, the clone carrying this T cell receptor beta chain is medium-sized. As yet, its antigen is unknown. The data originate from a study of cytomegalovirus exposure and HLA in healthy donors. At the level of the study: An earlier analysis found 120 million or so unique TCR beta sequences from 150 million to 200 million T cells. Overall study results and limits: Later genetic work tied a missense DCLRE1C variant to beta-chain V and J trimming. In a later analysis, at a false discovery rate of 0.05, over 15,000 TCR beta sequences matched HLA alleles. Most TCR sequences proved rare, with some public TCRs found in many donors.

Primers included in the PCR were 60 Vbeta and 13 Jbeta primers. The data were produced by immunoSEQ multiplex PCR, yet TCRdb's version contains in-frame clones alone and is incomplete. The table includes about 170,000 clones, approximately 70% detected once. Trimming left V 0 bases short and J 7 bases short, with 15 bases between. Germline V gives CDR1 SEHNR, CDR2 FQNEAQ (reference sequence). This CDR3 has 15 residues. This TCR derives from a man in his forties or fifties in good health and CMV-seropositive. This chain links TRBV7-9 with TRBJ2-5; maybe TRBD2 (6 bases). Material: PBMCs. CDR3 DNA: TGTGCCAGCAGCTTAGCGCGGTCTAGCGAGGGGACCCAGTACTTC. Translating gives CASSLARSSEGTQYF. Filled out from reference TRBV7-9 and TRBJ2-5, the complete variable domain reads DTGVSQNPRHKITKRGQNVTFRCDPISEHNRLYWYRQTLGQGPEFLTYFQNEAQLEKSRLLSDRFSAERPKGSFSTLEIQRTEQGDSAMYLCASSLARSSEGTQYFGPGTRLLVL.